This T cell receptor beta chain was captured in a study of human T cells and chemical hapten exposure. The time point here: patch test 2, 6 weeks after DPC sensitization. The treatment is: therapeutic diphenylcyclopropenone sensitization with weekly scalp DPC. The CDR3 contains 13 residues. Germline V CDR1 and CDR2: DFQATT, SNEGSKA (reference sequence). V gave up 6 bases and J gave up 4 bases, with 13 bases separating them. A remark on this clonotype: Possible read error: a much larger clone is one base away.

TCRdb re-called the RACE reads through MiXCR, storing one row per CDR3 protein. The sample records 85,000 to 100,000 distinct CDR3 sequences, roughly 9.6% being singletons. The V call is TRBV20-1, the J call TRBJ1-5, with a tentative D call TRBD1 (5 bases). Material: whole blood, obtained in connection with sensitization to the hapten diphenylcyclopropenone (DPC). This TCR was recovered from a man between 40 and 49 years old with alopecia areata. Some clones in this sample may be carry-over from other donors' samples. This CDR3 is CSARDQGNQPQHF. The CDR3 DNA sequence: TGCAGTGCCAGGGATCAGGGAAATCAGCCCCAGCATTTT.